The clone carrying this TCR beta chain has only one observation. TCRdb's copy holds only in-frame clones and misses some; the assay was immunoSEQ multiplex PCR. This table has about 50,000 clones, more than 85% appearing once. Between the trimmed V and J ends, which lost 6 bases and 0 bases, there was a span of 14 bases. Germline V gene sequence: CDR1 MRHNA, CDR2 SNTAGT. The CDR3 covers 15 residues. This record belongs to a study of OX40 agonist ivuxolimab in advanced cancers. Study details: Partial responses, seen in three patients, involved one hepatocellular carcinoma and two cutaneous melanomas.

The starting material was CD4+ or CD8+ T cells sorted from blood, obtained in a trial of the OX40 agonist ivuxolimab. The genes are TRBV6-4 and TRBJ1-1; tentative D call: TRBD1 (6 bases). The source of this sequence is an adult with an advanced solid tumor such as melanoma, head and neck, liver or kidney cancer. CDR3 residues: CASSPKQGLNTEAFF. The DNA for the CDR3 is TGTGCCAGCAGCCCAAAACAGGGATTGAACACTGAAGCTTTCTTT.